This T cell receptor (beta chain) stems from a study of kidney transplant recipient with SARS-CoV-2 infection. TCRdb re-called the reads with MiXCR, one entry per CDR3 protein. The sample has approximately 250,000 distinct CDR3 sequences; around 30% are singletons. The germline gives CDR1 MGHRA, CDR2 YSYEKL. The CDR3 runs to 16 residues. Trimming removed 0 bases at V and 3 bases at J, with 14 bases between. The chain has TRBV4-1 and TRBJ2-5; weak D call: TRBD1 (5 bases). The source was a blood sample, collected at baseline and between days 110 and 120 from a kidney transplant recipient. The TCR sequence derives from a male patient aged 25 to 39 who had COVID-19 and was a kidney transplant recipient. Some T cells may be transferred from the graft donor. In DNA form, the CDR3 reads TGCGCCAGCAGCCAAGACAGGGCCATAACGGAAGAGACCCAGTACTTC. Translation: CASSQDRAITEETQYF.